Each of the 9 T cell receptor beta chains below was sequenced from the same sample in a study of metastatic and nonmetastatic thyroid tumors. All patients were treatment-naive before thyroid surgery. TCRdb re-clonotyped the PCR reads through MiXCR. Of some 86,000 clones detected, 12% appear once; the ten largest clones hold 8.5% to 10%. Material for sequencing was tumor tissue. These receptors originate from a female donor with papillary thyroid cancer or a benign thyroid nodule (not recorded which). Some clones in this sample may be carry-over from other donors' samples.

Of note for this clone: This may come from a read error, since a much larger clone is one base off. The sample holds other DNA sequences that translate to the same CDR3. The chain recombines TRBV10-3 with TRBJ1-1; a weak D match, TRBD1 (6 bases). Germline loops: CDR1 ENHRY, CDR2 SYGVKD. CDR3 length equals 13 residues. Trimming cost V 9 bases and J 5 bases, with 16 bases left between them. CDR3 nucleotides: TGTGCCATAGGGGGACCGGGTGTAACTGAAGCTTTCTTT. As protein: CAIGGPGVTEAFF.

The sample holds one count of this clone. The V gene is TRBV11-1, the J gene TRBJ2-1; TRBD2 matches 9 bases. Germline V lookup: CDR1 SGHAT, CDR2 FQDESV (reference sequence). Trimming took 2 bases from V and 6 from J; bases not matched to a gene: 5. The CDR3 is 15 amino acids. The CDR3, as DNA: TGTGCCAGCAGCTTAACGGGACTAGCTGTCAATGAGCAGTTCTTC. Translated, it gives CASSLTGLAVNEQFF.

At least ten counts were recorded for this clone. V gene TRBV19 combines with J gene TRBJ2-7, with D possibly being TRBD1 (5 bases). The CDR3 consists of 14 residues. V gave up 5 bases and J gave up 5 bases, with 16 bases separating them. CDR1 is LNHDA, CDR2 SQIVND, per germline (reference sequence). The CDR3, as DNA: TGTGCCAGTAGTCTGCAGGGTAGGAAAGACGAGCAGTACTTC. This sequence encodes CASSLQGRKDEQYF. Using reference TRBV19 and TRBJ2-7 for the parts outside the CDR3, the full variable domain is DGGITQSPKYLFRKEGQNVTLSCEQNLNHDAMYWYRQDPGQGLRLIYYSQIVNDFQKGDIAEGYSVSREKKESFPLTVTSAQKNPTAFYLCASSLQGRKDEQYFGPGTRLTVT.

This clone showed up many times. The junction does not match germline at one end; this may be a read error. The genes are TRBV5-1 and TRBJ2-1; D unclear. CDR3 length: 11 residues. Germline loops: CDR1 SGHRS, CDR2 YFSETQ. The CDR3 sequence: CASSAYNEQFF. DNA of the CDR3: TGCGCCAGCAGCGCCTATAATGAGCAGTTCTTC.

This clone has ten or more counts. The chain combines TRBV6-1 with TRBJ1-2, with 9 bases aligning to TRBD1. From germline, CDR1 is MNHNS and CDR2 SASEGT. J was trimmed by 1 base and V by 7 bases; bases with no gene match: 7. The CDR3 is made up of 15 amino acids. The DNA of the CDR3 is TGTGCCAGCACCGGGACAGGGAGACTTAACTATGGCTACACCTTC. It codes for CASTGTGRLNYGYTF.

This clone was detected many times. The chain joins TRBV11-3 to TRBJ1-2; 8 nucleotides match TRBD1. The CDR3 is made up of 15 amino acids. V lost 5 bases, J lost 8 bases, and 13 bases stayed unmatched. The germline gives CDR1 SGHNT, CDR2 YENEEA. The CDR3, as DNA: TGTGCCAGCAGCCCCGGACAGGGCACGCTCGTCGGCTACACCTTC. It yields the protein CASSPGQGTLVGYTF.

Many counts were recorded for this clone. A much more abundant neighbour one base away suggests this may be a read error. The chain has TRBV12-3 or TRBV12-4 and TRBJ2-7, with 7 bases lining up with TRBD1. With 5 bases clipped from V and 3 bases from J, the junction kept 7 bases outside the gene matches. CDR3 size: 14 residues. CDR3 sequence reads: CASSLSQGVYEQYF. As DNA, the CDR3 is TGTGCCAGCAGTCTTAGCCAGGGGGTCTACGAGCAGTACTTC.

This clone was detected many times. The genes are TRBV7-2 and TRBJ2-7, with 7 nucleotides matching TRBD1. From germline, CDR1 is SGHTA and CDR2 FQGNSA. This CDR3 spans 14 amino acids. V gave up 3 bases and J gave up 2 bases; unmatched junction bases: 4. The CDR3 sequence is CASSFYRGPYEQYF. The CDR3 coding sequence is TGTGCCAGCAGCTTTTACAGGGGCCCCTACGAGCAGTACTTC.

At least ten counts were recorded for this clone. This chain links TRBV12-5 with TRBJ1-6; D ambiguous. Germline CDR1 is LGHNT and CDR2 is FRNRAP. The CDR3 contains 13 residues. V dropped 3 bases and J dropped 7 bases, with 7 bases sitting between them. The CDR3 DNA reads as TGTGCTAGTGGTTTTGGGAACAATTCACCCCTCCACTTT. Its translation is CASGFGNNSPLHF.